Following are 5 T cell receptor beta chains from one sample sequenced in a study of OX40 agonist ivuxolimab in advanced cancers. Generated by immunoSEQ multiplex PCR, the TCRdb table keeps only in-frame clones and is missing some. The sample lists about 18,000 clones; about two thirds were seen once. Material: CD4+ or CD8+ T cells sorted from blood, obtained in a trial of the OX40 agonist ivuxolimab. Receptors originate from an adult with an advanced solid tumor such as melanoma, head and neck, liver or kidney cancer.

The gene calls are TRBV7-8 and TRBJ1-5, with D maybe TRBD1 (5 bases). The CDR3 has 13 residues. V was clipped by 1 base and J by 5 bases, with 6 bases between them. Germline V gives CDR1 SGHVS, CDR2 FQNEAQ. The CDR3 region is CASSLGGDQPQHF. The CDR3 DNA sequence: TGTGCCAGCAGCTTAGGGGGGGATCAGCCCCAGCATTTT.

The V gene is TRBV4-3, the J gene TRBJ1-2; 9 nucleotides agree with TRBD1. V was pared by 0 bases and J by 2 bases, with 1 base of the junction left unmatched. This CDR3 is 15 amino acids long. Germline loops: CDR1 LGHNA, CDR2 YSLEER. CDR3 protein: CASSQETGGNYGYTF. The CDR3 nucleotides read TGCGCCAGCAGCCAAGAAACAGGGGGCAACTATGGCTACACCTTC.

The chain has TRBV6-6 and TRBJ2-7, with unresolved D. Trimming stripped 2 bases from V and 3 bases from J, with 11 bases between. The CDR3 is 14 amino acids. The germline CDR1 and CDR2 sequences are MNHNY and SVGAGI (reference sequence). The CDR3 region has the DNA TGTGCCAGCAGTTACGACGGCCTCGGCTACGAGCAGTACTTC. Translation: CASSYDGLGYEQYF.

This clone is medium-sized. The V and J genes are TRBV19 and TRBJ1-4; perhaps TRBD1 as D (5 bases). The V and J ends lost 3 bases and 3 bases respectively, with 11 bases between them. Germline assignment: CDR1 LNHDA and CDR2 SQIVND (reference sequence). There are 15 residues in the CDR3. The DNA for the CDR3 is TGTGCCAGTAGTATCCCGCTGGGGCCTAATGAAAAACTGTTTTTT. It translates to CASSIPLGPNEKLFF.

The chain links TRBV29-1 to TRBJ2-3, with a possible D match to TRBD1 (6 bases). Germline V lookup: CDR1 SQVTM, CDR2 ANQGSEA. V gave up 0 bases and J gave up 4 bases, with 17 bases separating them. The CDR3 is 16 amino acids. CDR3 sequence reads: CSVEDLGQGRPDTQYF. CDR3 DNA: TGCAGCGTTGAAGATCTTGGGCAGGGGCGTCCAGATACGCAGTATTTT.